The source of this T cell receptor beta chain is a study of Graves' ophthalmopathy and Graves' hyperthyroidism. General study points: Both an approximately 71% sensitivity and an approximately 72% specificity characterized the model's predictions of ophthalmopathy progression.

RNA transcripts provided the template for amplifying TCR beta CDR3 regions. After a first-round RT-PCR with HTBI primers, a second-round multiplex PCR was run. TCRdb re-derived calls from the multiplex PCR reads in MiXCR, one entry per CDR3 protein. In the table there are about 480,000 distinct CDR3 sequences, around 15% of which are singletons. The sample holds many counts of this clonotype. Its antigen is undetermined. V dropped 7 bases and J dropped 1 base, with 19 bases sitting between them. CDR3 length: 17 amino acids. Per the germline V gene, CDR1 is MRHNA and CDR2 is SNTAGT. The clonotype was recovered from a woman in her 30s with Graves' ophthalmopathy. Input material: blood. This chain joins TRBV6-4 and TRBJ2-2, with D perhaps TRBD1 (6 bases). Here the CDR3 reads CASKRAGEMWNTGELFF. For the CDR3, the DNA is TGTGCCAGCAAGAGGGCAGGGGAAATGTGGAACACCGGGGAGCTGTTTTTT.